This T cell receptor (beta chain) appears in the sequencing data of a study of human T cells and chemical hapten exposure. Study details: There were per-sample TCR yield variations, arising mainly from small pooled library volume differences. Points from the study as a whole: No shift was seen in TCRs above 1 in 1000 frequency with DPC sensitization.

The study's library attached unique molecular identifiers to single cDNA molecules. Per the authors' pipeline: Individual samples carried between roughly 23,224 and 690,600 TCRs, with some 100,000 as the median. TCRdb analysed the 5' RACE reads with MiXCR anew, one entry per CDR3 protein. TCRdb, rather than the study authors, made the V and J calls. The table includes 65,000 to 90,000 distinct CDR3 sequences, about 16% detected once. Many counts were recorded for this clonotype. The antigen remains unidentified. The germline gives CDR1 MGHRA, CDR2 YSYEKL. Trimming removed 1 base at V and 8 bases at J, with 17 bases between. CDR3 length equals 15 residues. Before extraction, the whole blood was not fractionated, and total RNA was taken from it.

The TCR sequence derives from a female donor in good health. V and J are TRBV4-1 and TRBJ1-2; D uncertain. The CDR3 spells CASSQVGGELWGYTF. The CDR3 region has the DNA TGCGCCAGCAGCCAAGTCGGCGGGGAACTATGGGGCTACACCTTC.